Presented here are 19 T cell receptor beta chains from one specimen sequenced in a study of shared clonotypes between healthy human individuals. Clones were read by immunoSEQ multiplex PCR, and TCRdb kept only the in-frame ones, dropping some. The table includes around 640,000 clones, approximately 96% detected once. Naive CD8 cells were CD45RO-negative, positively selected for CCR7, excluding terminally differentiated effector memory CD45RA+ cells. The specimen was naive CD8+ T cells sorted from blood. These TCRs come from a woman under 40 in good health.

This chain uses TRBV7-8 with TRBJ2-7; 7 nucleotides agree with TRBD1. The CDR3 spans 14 residues. The V and J ends lost 1 base and 2 bases, in that order; junction bases with no gene match: 2. CDR1 is SGHVS, CDR2 FQNEAQ, per germline. The CDR3 spells CASSLGGTAYEQYF. CDR3 in DNA: TGTGCCAGCAGCTTAGGGGGGACAGCCTACGAGCAGTACTTC.

The CDR3 region has the DNA TGCGCCAGCAGCCGCGGGGCCCCCACAGATACGCAGTATTTT. It codes for CASSRGAPTDTQYF. This rearrangement joins TRBV10-1 to TRBJ2-3; a weak D match, TRBD2 (6 bases). V was shortened by 6 bases and J by 2 bases, with 12 bases between the two germline ends. CDR1 and CDR2 from the germline V gene are WNHNN and SYGVQD (reference sequence). The CDR3 sequence is 14 residues long.

This clone was counted once. The chain links TRBV19 to TRBJ2-1; D ambiguous. CDR3 length: 12 amino acids. Germline loops: CDR1 LNHDA, CDR2 SQIVND (reference sequence). Trimming took 3 bases from V and 10 from J, leaving 10 bases between them. The CDR3 nucleotides read TGTGCCAGTAGTATTGTATTTGGCGAGCAGTTCTTC. The encoded protein is CASSIVFGEQFF.

The chain joins TRBV7-9 to TRBJ1-1; D gene uncertain. Between the trimmed V and J ends, which lost 3 bases and 4 bases, there was a span of 12 bases. This CDR3 contains 14 residues. CDR1 SEHNR and CDR2 FQNEAQ come from the germline V gene (reference sequence). The CDR3 DNA follows: TGTGCCAGCAGCTTCCGGGCTCTGAGCACTGAAGCTTTCTTT. This translates into CASSFRALSTEAFF.

This chain uses TRBV7-9 with TRBJ2-7; 8 bases align to TRBD1. The CDR3 extends over 16 amino acids. Germline loops: CDR1 SEHNR, CDR2 FQNEAQ (reference sequence). The ends lost 1 base at V and 3 bases at J; junction bases unmatched: 8. The CDR3 DNA reads as TGTGCCAGCAGCTTAGGTTCAGGGGGCCCTTTCTACGAGCAGTACTTC. Protein: CASSLGSGGPFYEQYF.

This clone has just a few counts. The genes are TRBV4-1 and TRBJ1-1; D gene unclear. Trimming removed 2 bases from V and 1 base from J, with 11 bases in between. From germline, CDR1 is MGHRA and CDR2 YSYEKL. The CDR3 has 15 amino acids. In nucleotides, the CDR3 is TGCGCCAGCAGCCAACACCCCGCAGGGAACACTGAAGCTTTCTTT. It specifies CASSQHPAGNTEAFF.

This chain links TRBV7-9 with TRBJ1-1; the D is unclear. V lost 5 bases to trimming and J lost 11 bases, with 15 bases between them. The germline CDR1 and CDR2 sequences are SEHNR and FQNEAQ (reference sequence). This CDR3 contains 12 residues. The CDR3 DNA reads TGTGCCAGCAGCCGAGACCTTCGTTCTGCTTTCTTT. Translated: CASSRDLRSAFF. The full variable domain, with the rest looked up from reference TRBV7-9 and TRBJ1-1, is DTGVSQNPRHKITKRGQNVTFRCDPISEHNRLYWYRQTLGQGPEFLTYFQNEAQLEKSRLLSDRFSAERPKGSFSTLEIQRTEQGDSAMYLCASSRDLRSAFFGQGTRLTVV.

The chain joins TRBV27 to TRBJ2-5, with D perhaps matching TRBD2 (6 bases). Germline loops: CDR1 MNHEY, CDR2 SMNVEV (reference sequence). The CDR3 runs 14 residues. The germline V and J ends were trimmed by 2 bases and 5 bases, with 12 bases remaining between them. DNA for the CDR3: TGTGCCAGCAGTTTAGGCGGGGCTGGGGAGACCCAGTACTTC. Protein product: CASSLGGAGETQYF.

The chain has TRBV7-2 and TRBJ2-7, with TRBD1 matching 9 bases. Trimming at V came to 4 bases and at J to 6 bases, leaving 13 bases not matched to a gene. CDR1 SGHTA and CDR2 FQGNSA come from the germline V gene. The CDR3 extends over 16 amino acids. The CDR3 sequence is CASSSRDRAARSEQYF. CDR3 in DNA: TGTGCCAGCAGCTCAAGGGACAGGGCCGCCAGGAGCGAGCAGTACTTC.

The CDR3 bases are TGTGCCAGCAGCGCGCCGGGCCCAGCCTACGAGCAGTACTTC. This codes for CASSAPGPAYEQYF. The chain uses TRBV7-9 and TRBJ2-7; D is unresolved. Trimming took off 5 bases at V and 2 bases at J, with 13 bases between the two ends. There are 14 residues in the CDR3. The V gene's germline CDR1 is SEHNR and CDR2 FQNEAQ (reference sequence).

The genes are TRBV21-1 and TRBJ1-1. TRBV21-1 is described as a pseudogene. This CDR3 spans 15 amino acids. The CDR3, as DNA: TGTGCCAGCAGCAAACTGGAGGGGGAAGGCACTGAAGCTTTCTTT. It encodes CASSKLEGEGTEAFF.

The CDR3 coding sequence is TGTGCCAGCAGCCCGAGGGACAGGGAGGGAAAACTGTTTTTT. Its translation is CASSPRDREGKLFF. The rearrangement joins TRBV5-8 to TRBJ1-4; TRBD1 aligns across 9 bases. The junction had 8 bases not matched to a gene; V was cut back by 4 bases and J by 10 bases. From germline, CDR1 is SGHTS and CDR2 YDEGEE. The CDR3 is 14 residues long.

The V and J genes are TRBV5-1 and TRBJ1-1; 8 bases agree with TRBD1. The CDR3 loop spans 14 amino acids. V shed 4 bases, J shed 3 bases, and the junction held 5 bases outside the gene matches. The germline V gene has CDR1 SGHRS and CDR2 YFSETQ. This CDR3 reads CASSLRDRYTEAFF. The DNA for the CDR3 is TGCGCCAGCAGCCTAAGGGACAGGTACACTGAAGCTTTCTTT.

The DNA for the CDR3 is TGCGCCAGCAGCCAAGGGGACAGCATAAACACTGAAGCTTTCTTT. Translating gives CASSQGDSINTEAFF. The chain recombines TRBV4-1 with TRBJ1-1; 7 positions agree with TRBD1. CDR3 length: 15 residues. Germline trimming cut 1 base from V and 2 bases from J; bases unmatched to any gene: 4. Germline assignment: CDR1 MGHRA and CDR2 YSYEKL.

The rearrangement links TRBV5-6 to TRBJ2-7; no firm D call. CDR3 length: 11 amino acids. The ends were cut back, 4 bases at V and 1 base at J, with 3 bases in the middle. Germline CDR1 and CDR2: SGHDT and YYEEEE. In DNA form, the CDR3 reads TGTGCCAGCAGCGTGTCCTACGAGCAGTACTTC. Translating gives CASSVSYEQYF.

The rearrangement joins TRBV28 to TRBJ2-7; D not resolved. V lost 1 base and J lost 3, with 13 bases in between. Germline V gene data show CDR1 as MDHEN and CDR2 as SYDVKM. The CDR3 runs 15 residues. The CDR3 sequence: CASSLLGVGDYEQYF. CDR3 coding DNA: TGTGCCAGCAGTTTATTAGGCGTTGGGGACTACGAGCAGTACTTC. Full variable domain (outside the CDR3, taken from reference TRBV28 and TRBJ2-7): DVKVTQSSRYLVKRTGEKVFLECVQDMDHENMFWYRQDPGLGLRLIYFSYDVKMKEKGDIPEGYSVSREKKERFSLILESASTNQTSMYLCASSLLGVGDYEQYFGPGTRLTVT.

This chain uses TRBV15 with TRBJ2-6; D remains unclear. CDR1 is LNHNV, CDR2 YYDKDF, per germline (reference sequence). Trimming pared 6 bases from V and 0 bases from J, leaving 6 bases between. This CDR3 spans 14 amino acids. As DNA, the CDR3 is TGTGCCACCAGTGGGCTCTCTGGGGCCAACGTCCTGACTTTC. Translating gives CATSGLSGANVLTF.

This clone was detected only a few times. The chain carries TRBV27 and TRBJ2-7, with D possibly being TRBD2 (5 bases). Germline V CDR1 and CDR2: MNHEY, SMNVEV (reference sequence). The V and J ends lost 5 bases and 2 bases respectively, with 13 bases between them. The CDR3 totals 14 residues. As DNA, the CDR3 is TGTGCCAGCAGTCCTAGCTCGGCAGCCTACGAGCAGTACTTC. As protein: CASSPSSAAYEQYF.

This chain joins TRBV5-6 and TRBJ2-7; no reliable D call. Per germline, CDR1 SGHDT and CDR2 YYEEEE. The V end lost 4 bases, the J end lost 4 bases, and 12 bases lay between the germline ends. The CDR3 covers 13 residues. CDR3 sequence reads: CASSLWSAYEQYF. In DNA, the CDR3 is TGTGCCAGCAGCCTGTGGTCCGCTTACGAGCAGTACTTC.